These 3 T cell receptor beta chains originate from one sample sequenced in a study of blood T cell dynamics during melanoma immunotherapy (TCRdb year 2020). Beyond this particular receptor, the publication reports: Among sorted CD8+ subsets, the highest similarity to cfDNA CDR3 sequences and the highest clonality were observed in TIE cells, which was suggestive of active turnover with convergence on dominant clones.

Their cognate antigens are unknown. The library was prepared using the immunoSEQ multiplex PCR assay. The clones in this table, taken by TCRdb from immuneACCESS, are in-frame only. Not every clone is retained; where verified, under half of the shortfall comes from an unresolved V gene, and the cause of the rest is unknown. For this sample the table gives fewer than 950 clones, of which approximately 80% were detected only once. The ten largest clones add up to 10% of the sample. The sample's time point label, in plain terms: week 3, after first cycle of checkpoint inhibitor. Immune-effector (TIE) cells were defined as memory T cells with a CD3+ CD4- CD8+ CD45RA- CD45RO-high CD27- CCR7- phenotype. This material consisted of CD8+ T cells from blood, taken from a patient treated with checkpoint blockade. This specimen's cell subset or site label, interpreted: immune-effector CD8+ memory T cells, CD45RO-high CCR7- CD27-. The receptors were sampled from a human donor with melanoma.

The V call is TRBV7-9, the J call TRBJ2-7, with 7 bases fitting TRBD1. This CDR3 region has 14 residues. Germline assignment: CDR1 SEHNR and CDR2 FQNEAQ (reference sequence). Losses at the gene ends were 3 bases for V and 3 bases for J; bases not matched to a gene: 5. The DNA for the CDR3 is TGTGCCAGCAGCTTCCGGGACAGTTACTACGAGCAGTACTTC. Translating it yields CASSFRDSYYEQYF.

V and J are TRBV5-5 and TRBJ1-3; D remains unclear. This CDR3 has 16 residues. The V gene's germline CDR1 is SGHKS and CDR2 YYEKEE (reference sequence). The V end lost 4 bases, the J end lost 2 bases, and 16 bases lay between the germline ends. The CDR3 protein is CASSAGLFGTGNTIYF. The CDR3 DNA follows: TGTGCCAGCAGCGCCGGGCTCTTTGGCACTGGAAACACCATATATTTT.

The V call is TRBV5-6, the J call TRBJ2-1; D uncertain. Looked up from germline, CDR1 is SGHDT and CDR2 is YYEEEE. The ends were cut back, 1 base at V and 5 bases at J, with 4 bases in the middle. CDR3 length: 12 amino acids. CDR3 DNA: TGTGCCAGCAGCTTGTCCGACAATGAGCAGTTCTTC. It yields the protein CASSLSDNEQFF.